These 8 T cell receptor beta chains originate from one sample sequenced in a study of Tregs in tolerant kidney transplant recipients. Assay: immunoSEQ multiplex PCR; the TCRdb copy retains only in-frame clones and omits some. In the table there are tens of thousands of clones, 90% to 95% of which are singletons. Mixed chimerism was transient after nonmyeloablative marrow transplants from related graft donors. The material was CD4+ T cells from blood (PBMCs), obtained 24 months after the transplant. These receptors originate from a human patient who received a combined kidney and bone marrow transplant. The graft donor may account for some of the T cells.

This clone was detected once. The junction does not match germline at one end; this may be a read error. The chain uses TRBV6-5 and TRBJ1-6; perhaps TRBD1 as D (5 bases). Germline-derived CDR1 and CDR2 are MNHEY and SVGAGI. This CDR3 has 16 amino acids. The CDR3 reads CASSNSQGLRRSPLHF. DNA for the CDR3: TGTGCCAGCAGTAACTCGCAGGGACTTCGGCGTTCACCCCTCCACTTT.

The chain couples TRBV7-6 to TRBJ1-1, with a possible D match to TRBD1 (5 bases). The germline V and J ends were trimmed by 1 base and 0 bases, with 15 bases remaining between them. Germline V gene sequence: CDR1 SGHVS, CDR2 FNYEAQ. The CDR3 length is 17 residues. In DNA, the CDR3 is TGTGCCAGCAGCTTAGTCGGGACTCGAGACCTGAACACTGAAGCTTTCTTT. This encodes CASSLVGTRDLNTEAFF.

V and J are TRBV7-8 and TRBJ2-7; D might be TRBD1 (6 bases). V lost 5 bases to trimming and J lost 1 base, with 9 bases between them. Germline CDR1 SGHVS, CDR2 FQNEAQ. The CDR3 is made up of 13 amino acids. CDR3 region: CASSRQVSYEQYF. CDR3 DNA: TGTGCCAGCAGCCGACAGGTATCCTACGAGCAGTACTTC.

The chain links TRBV14 to TRBJ2-7; D unclear. Trimming cost V 4 bases and J 3 bases, with 13 bases left between them. The germline CDR1 and CDR2 sequences are SGHDN and FVKESK. The CDR3 is made up of 14 amino acids. CDR3 DNA: TGTGCCAGCAGCCCGGGTGCACCTGTCTACGAGCAGTACTTC. Translated, it gives CASSPGAPVYEQYF.

The chain employs TRBV4-3 and TRBJ2-2, with D possibly matching TRBD2 (6 bases). This CDR3 has 14 residues. Per germline, CDR1 LGHNA and CDR2 YSLEER. With 6 bases removed from V and 2 bases from J, the gap between germline ends came to 10 bases. CDR3 nucleotide sequence: TGCGCCAGCAGTTTAGCGGAAAACACCGGGGAGCTGTTTTTT. Its translation is CASSLAENTGELFF.

This clone was found once. V and J are TRBV4-3 and TRBJ2-5; 9 bases are a match to TRBD1. The J call could be wrong; TRBJ2-7 is a better fit for the DNA end. The germline gives CDR1 LGHNA, CDR2 YSLEER. The CDR3 is made up of 16 amino acids. The CDR3 nucleotides read TGCGCCAGCAGCCAACACGTCCCGGGACAGGGACACGAGCAGTACTTC. It codes for CASSQHVPGQGHEQYF.

V gene TRBV7-3 combines with J gene TRBJ2-5; TRBD2 aligns across 14 bases. The CDR3 spans 15 residues. The trim removed 7 bases at V and 2 bases at J, leaving 3 bases unmatched. CDR1 is SGHTA and CDR2 is FQGTGA in the germline V gene. CDR3 amino acids: CASKRTSGRQETQYF. DNA for the CDR3: TGTGCCAGCAAAAGGACTAGCGGGAGGCAAGAGACCCAGTACTTC.

CDR3 nucleotides: TGCAGCGTGACCTGGGACAAAGCTGAAGCTTTCTTT. This encodes CSVTWDKAEAFF. This chain connects TRBV29-1 to TRBJ1-1; possibly TRBD1 for D (6 bases). Trimming pared 6 bases from V and 6 bases from J, leaving 14 bases between. Germline CDR1 is SQVTM and CDR2 is ANQGSEA. The CDR3 totals 12 residues.